This T cell receptor (beta chain) came from a study of beta chain features in type 1 diabetes. Points from the study as a whole: The study found moderately but significantly shorter TCRB CDR3s in all four CD4+ subsets of Type 1 diabetes patients.

This clone was seen at least ten times. What it binds is not known. Sequencing targeted expressed TCRB transcripts, as all isolated RNA had been reverse transcribed. Sequenced by immunoSEQ multiplex PCR; TCRdb stores in-frame clones only, minus some. Among 140,000 to 150,000 clones listed, less than 11% were seen once. V was pared by 3 bases and J by 9 bases, with 3 bases of the junction left unmatched. The CDR3 extends over 14 amino acids. Germline assignment: CDR1 SEHNR and CDR2 FQNEAQ (reference sequence). This TCR came from a man aged 18-30 years in good health. The chain combines TRBV7-9 with TRBJ2-1; 12 bases agree with TRBD1. Sequencing was performed on naive CD4+ T cells from blood. In nucleotides, the CDR3 is TGTGCCAGCAGCTTGGGACAGGGGGCTGCTGAGCAGTTCTTC. Residues: CASSLGQGAAEQFF.